The rows below give T cell receptor beta chains drawn from one sample of a study of blood T cell repertoires in COVID-19. Sequenced by immunoSEQ multiplex PCR; TCRdb stores in-frame clones only, minus some. The sample lists a few hundred thousand clones, under 90% occurring once. The specimen sequenced was peripheral blood. The receptors come from a man aged 25-45 years with active or convalescent COVID-19. CDR3s include the opening cysteine and the closing phenylalanine or tryptophan. The D gene is left open where the match is weak.

TRBV24-1,TRBJ2-5,NA,CATSDSRGAGETQYF
TRBV3-1/TRBV3-2,TRBJ2-3,NA,CASSQNGGTDTQYF
TRBV7-2,TRBJ2-7,TRBD2,CASSLSSGDTYEQYF
TRBV9,TRBJ2-2,NA,CASSAQGFAGELFF
TRBV7-2,TRBJ1-1,NA,CASSLRFGVRNTEAFF
TRBV28,TRBJ1-1,NA,CASSSQLDPAGTEAFF
TRBV7-9,TRBJ2-1,TRBD2,CASSARLAGDNEQFF
TRBV10-1,TRBJ1-5,NA,CASSETRPRACNQPQHF
TRBV6-5,TRBJ1-6,NA,CASSYVFGDSPLHF
TRBV28,TRBJ1-4,TRBD1,CASSLDRVDEKLFF
TRBV30,TRBJ1-5,TRBD1,CASTGTGNQPQHF
TRBV11-2,TRBJ2-3,TRBD1,CASSLADRVSDTQYF
TRBV7-9,TRBJ2-7,TRBD1,CASSLETGGSEQYF
TRBV28,TRBJ1-2,TRBD1,CASSTTGGDNYGYTF
TRBV7-2,TRBJ2-2,TRBD1,CASRDRGLGGELFF
TRBV30,TRBJ1-2,TRBD1,CAWSAYRGRGGNYGYTF
TRBV27,TRBJ1-2,TRBD1,CASSRPGGYGYTF
TRBV19,TRBJ1-5,NA,CASSLTNSNQPQHF
TRBV7-2,TRBJ2-7,TRBD2,CASSPDPQRGSYEQYF
TRBV6-4,TRBJ1-4,NA,CATLDTDEKLFF
TRBV9,TRBJ1-2,NA,CASSVGATAPEYGYTF
TRBV27,TRBJ2-7,NA,CASSLSTRGTYEQYF
TRBV10-3,TRBJ1-5,NA,CAISTRLAGDQPQHF
TRBV28,TRBJ1-1,NA,CASSLPSRGTEAFF
TRBV11-1,TRBJ2-1,TRBD2,CASSLGREGGEQFF
TRBV9,TRBJ1-3,NA,CASSVGASSGNTIYF
TRBV6-2/TRBV6-3,TRBJ2-2,NA,CASSYSRVGELFF
TRBV12-3/TRBV12-4,TRBJ1-6,NA,CASSLGAGYPLHF
TRBV21-1,TRBJ2-3,NA,CASSKGGGRGDTQYF
TRBV19,TRBJ1-2,TRBD1,CASSMDRVLYGYTF
TRBV6-1,TRBJ1-4,NA,CASSEAGGNEKLFF
TRBV2,TRBJ2-3,TRBD2,CASGSRDYPTDTQYF
TRBV6-6,TRBJ2-7,TRBD2,CASSRLASYEQYF
TRBV3-1/TRBV3-2,TRBJ1-1,NA,CASSQDRDVVF
TRBV9,TRBJ2-7,NA,CASSVTLQGYEQYF
TRBV5-6,TRBJ1-4,NA,CASSGEGTRSEKLFF
TRBV28,TRBJ1-2,TRBD1,CASSRGQGYYGYTF
TRBV7-2,TRBJ1-2,TRBD1,CASSNRQGAMSGYTF
TRBV6-6,TRBJ1-2,NA,CASSIYSYGYTF
TRBV19,TRBJ2-7,NA,CASSLTLSIYEQYF
TRBV7-2,TRBJ1-5,NA,CASSLGGYQPQHF
TRBV30,TRBJ2-1,NA,CAWSVRRSSYNEQFF
TRBV5-4,TRBJ2-7,NA,CASSPRGRGAISYEQYF